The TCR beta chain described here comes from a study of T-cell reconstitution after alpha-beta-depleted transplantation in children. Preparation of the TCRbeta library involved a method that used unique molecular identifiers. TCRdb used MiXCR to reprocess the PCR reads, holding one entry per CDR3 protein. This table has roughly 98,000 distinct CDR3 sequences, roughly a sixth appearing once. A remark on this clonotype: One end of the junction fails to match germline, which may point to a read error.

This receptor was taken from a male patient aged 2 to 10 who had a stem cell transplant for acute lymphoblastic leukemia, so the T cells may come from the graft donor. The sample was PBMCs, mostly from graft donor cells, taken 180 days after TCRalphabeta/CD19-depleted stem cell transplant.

CDR3 DNA sequence: TGTGCCTGGAGTGTAGTTGGTGACAGGCCCCATTTT. Its protein is CAWSVVGDRPHF. The chain uses TRBV30 and TRBJ2-3, with a possible D match to TRBD1 (6 bases). CDR1 and CDR2 (germline): GTSNPN, SVGIG (reference sequence). The CDR3 sequence is 12 residues long.